This is a list of T cell receptor beta chains from one sample in a study of vaccination and CD4 T cells after COVID-19. TCRdb fed the PCR reads into MiXCR, producing one record per CDR3 protein. This table has over 14,000 distinct CDR3 sequences, roughly 51% appearing once. No antigen is known for these receptors. The sample was CD4+ T cells from blood, cultured in vitro. These receptor sequences come from a human donor who had recovered from COVID-19. CDR3s include the opening cysteine and the closing phenylalanine or tryptophan. D genes are given only for firm matches. Expanded clones are given a class, and other clones once, few, many or no size at all.

v_gene: TRBV11-2
d_gene: .
abundance: few
j_gene: TRBJ1-5
CDR3nt: TGTGCCAGCAGCTTCGGCTCGTATCAGCCCCAGCATTTT
CDR3aa: CASSFGSYQPQHF

v_gene: TRBV19
d_gene: TRBD1
abundance: once
j_gene: TRBJ1-6
CDR3nt: TGTGCCAGTACCGTCGACAGGGGTGCATCACCCCTCCACTTT
CDR3aa: CASTVDRGASPLHF

v_gene: TRBV20-1
d_gene: .
abundance: few
j_gene: TRBJ1-1
CDR3nt: TGCAGTGCTGGCAGACACTCAAACACTGAAGCTTTCTTT
CDR3aa: CSAGRHSNTEAFF

v_gene: TRBV2
d_gene: .
abundance: few
j_gene: TRBJ2-3
CDR3nt: TGTGCCAGGGGGCTAACAGATACGCAGTATTTT
CDR3aa: CARGLTDTQYF

v_gene: TRBV7-9
d_gene: .
abundance: few
j_gene: TRBJ2-2
CDR3nt: TGTGCCAGCAGCTTAGTTCAGAACACCGGGGAGCTGTTTTTT
CDR3aa: CASSLVQNTGELFF

v_gene: TRBV20-1
d_gene: TRBD2
abundance: .
j_gene: TRBJ2-1
CDR3nt: TGCAGTGCTAGAGAGGCGAGCGGGAGGGGGGATGAGCAGTTCTTC
CDR3aa: CSAREASGRGDEQFF

v_gene: TRBV20-1
d_gene: TRBD2
abundance: few
j_gene: TRBJ2-5
CDR3nt: TGCAGTGCTAGAGATGGGCTAGCGGGCCAAGAGACCCAGTACTTC
CDR3aa: CSARDGLAGQETQYF

v_gene: TRBV28
d_gene: TRBD1
abundance: .
j_gene: TRBJ2-7
CDR3nt: TGTGCCAGCAGTTCCCTACCGGGACAGGGTGCCTACGAGCAGTACTTC
CDR3aa: CASSSLPGQGAYEQYF

v_gene: TRBV7-2
d_gene: TRBD2
abundance: few
j_gene: TRBJ2-1
CDR3nt: TGTGCCAGCAGCTTAACGCGGGAGGCTTACAATGAGCAGTTCTTC
CDR3aa: CASSLTREAYNEQFF

v_gene: TRBV7-6
d_gene: .
abundance: .
j_gene: TRBJ2-1
CDR3nt: TGTGCTAGCAGCCAAGGGACTTACAATGAGCAGTTCTTC
CDR3aa: CASSQGTYNEQFF

v_gene: TRBV6-1
d_gene: TRBD2
abundance: few
j_gene: TRBJ2-4
CDR3nt: TGTGCCAGCAGTGAAGCGGCCGGGGGAGGGAACATTCAGTACTTC
CDR3aa: CASSEAAGGGNIQYF

v_gene: TRBV15
d_gene: .
abundance: .
j_gene: TRBJ2-1
CDR3nt: TGTGCCACCAGCAGAGACGACTTCAATGAGCAGTTCTTC
CDR3aa: CATSRDDFNEQFF

v_gene: TRBV6-1
d_gene: .
abundance: .
j_gene: TRBJ2-7
CDR3nt: TGTGCCAGCAGTGTTGGTCTAGGGACGGGAAGTTACGAGCAGTACTTC
CDR3aa: CASSVGLGTGSYEQYF

v_gene: TRBV5-5
d_gene: .
abundance: .
j_gene: TRBJ2-7
CDR3nt: TGTGCCAGCAGCTTGGGGCCGTCTGATTCCTACGAGCAGTACTTC
CDR3aa: CASSLGPSDSYEQYF

v_gene: TRBV19
d_gene: TRBD1
abundance: .
j_gene: TRBJ1-5
CDR3nt: TGTGCCAGTAGTACGACAGGACAGGGCATAAGCAATCAGCCCCAGCATTTT
CDR3aa: CASSTTGQGISNQPQHF

v_gene: TRBV25-1
d_gene: .
abundance: .
j_gene: TRBJ1-2
CDR3nt: TGTGCCAGCAGTGAAACCGGTAACTATGGCTACACCTTC
CDR3aa: CASSETGNYGYTF

v_gene: TRBV5-1
d_gene: .
abundance: .
j_gene: TRBJ1-6
CDR3nt: TGCGCCAGCAGCTTGGAGTTCGGGGGCGGGGGTAATTCACCCCTCCACTTT
CDR3aa: CASSLEFGGGGNSPLHF

v_gene: TRBV6-1
d_gene: .
abundance: .
j_gene: TRBJ1-1
CDR3nt: TGTGCCAGCAGTGAAGCGCAGTCGGGCAGGGAAGGTTGGCGCAGTGAAGCTTTCTTT
CDR3aa: CASSEAQSGREGWRSEAFF

v_gene: TRBV4-1
d_gene: TRBD1
abundance: few
j_gene: TRBJ1-1
CDR3nt: TGCGCCAGCAGCCAGGTGACAGGGGGGAACACTGAAGCTTTCTTT
CDR3aa: CASSQVTGGNTEAFF

v_gene: TRBV19
d_gene: TRBD1
abundance: .
j_gene: TRBJ1-4
CDR3nt: TGTGCCAGTAGTATTAGGACAACAGGGGATGAAAAACTGTTTTTT
CDR3aa: CASSIRTTGDEKLFF

v_gene: TRBV7-3
d_gene: .
abundance: once
j_gene: TRBJ1-1
CDR3nt: TGTGCCAGCAGCCGCGGGGGATGGGACACTGAAGCTTTCTTT
CDR3aa: CASSRGGWDTEAFF

v_gene: TRBV4-2
d_gene: .
abundance: few
j_gene: TRBJ1-6
CDR3nt: TGTGCCAGCAGCCAAGACGCCAAGAGCTCCTATAATTCACCCCTCCACTTT
CDR3aa: CASSQDAKSSYNSPLHF

v_gene: TRBV2
d_gene: .
abundance: few
j_gene: TRBJ1-6
CDR3nt: TGTGCCAGCAGAAAAGGAGTCTATAATTCACCCCTCCACTTT
CDR3aa: CASRKGVYNSPLHF